This T cell receptor (beta chain) was found in a study of blood T cell repertoires in COVID-19. In the study overall: The study drew acute and convalescent COVID-19 samples from the United States, Italy and Spain. The cDNA or gDNA used as material had been derived from T cells, B-cell-depleted T cells, or PBMCs.

In the original workflow: Estimation of nucleated cell counts was performed using reference gene primer amplification. Method: immunoSEQ multiplex PCR; TCRdb's copy keeps in-frame clones and lacks some. Clonal size and the V and J genes are those of that table, whereas D and trimming came from the DNA. Of roughly 68,000 clones in the sample, approximately 85% were seen once. V shed 3 bases and J 7 bases; nucleotides not matched to a gene: 6. CDR1 is DFQATT and CDR2 is SNEGSKA in the germline V gene (reference sequence). This CDR3 region has 14 residues. The sequence came from a human donor in a cohort sampled during active COVID-19. This chain uses TRBV20-1 with TRBJ1-6; TRBD1 matches 7 bases. The sample comprised peripheral blood. The CDR3 sequence is CSASARGSNSPLHF. In DNA, the CDR3 is TGCAGTGCTAGTGCCAGGGGGAGCAATTCACCCCTCCACTTT.